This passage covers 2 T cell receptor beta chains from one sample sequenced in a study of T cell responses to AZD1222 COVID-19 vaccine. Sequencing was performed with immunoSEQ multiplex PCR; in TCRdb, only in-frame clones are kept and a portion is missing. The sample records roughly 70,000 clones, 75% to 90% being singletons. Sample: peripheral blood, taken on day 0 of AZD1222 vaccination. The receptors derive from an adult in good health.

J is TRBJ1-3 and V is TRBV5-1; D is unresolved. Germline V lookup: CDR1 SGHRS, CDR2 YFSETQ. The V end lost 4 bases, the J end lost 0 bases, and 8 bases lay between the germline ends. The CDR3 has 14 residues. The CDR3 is CASSPRSSGNTIYF. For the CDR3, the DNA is TGCGCCAGCAGCCCCAGGAGCTCTGGAAACACCATATATTTT. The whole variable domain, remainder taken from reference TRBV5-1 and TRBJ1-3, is KAGVTQTPRYLIKTRGQQVTLSCSPISGHRSVSWYQQTPGQGLQFLFEYFSETQRNKGNFPGRFSGRQFSNSRSEMNVSTLELGDSALYLCASSPRSSGNTIYFGEGSWLTVV.

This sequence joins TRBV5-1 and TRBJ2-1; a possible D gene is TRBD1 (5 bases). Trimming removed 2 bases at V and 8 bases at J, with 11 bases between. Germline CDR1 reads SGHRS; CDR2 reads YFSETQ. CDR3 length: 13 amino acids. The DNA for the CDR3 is TGCGCCAGCAGCTTACAAGGGGTTGATGAGCAGTTCTTC. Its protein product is CASSLQGVDEQFF.